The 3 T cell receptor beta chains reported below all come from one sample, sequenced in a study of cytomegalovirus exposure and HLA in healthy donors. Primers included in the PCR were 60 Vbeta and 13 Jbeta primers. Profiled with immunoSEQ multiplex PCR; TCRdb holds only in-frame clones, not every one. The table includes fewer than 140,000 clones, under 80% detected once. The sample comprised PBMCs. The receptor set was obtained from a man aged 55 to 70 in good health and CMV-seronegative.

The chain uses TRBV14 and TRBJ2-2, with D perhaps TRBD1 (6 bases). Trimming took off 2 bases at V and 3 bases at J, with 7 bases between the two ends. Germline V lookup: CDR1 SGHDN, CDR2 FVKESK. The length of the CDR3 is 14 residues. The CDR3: CASSQNRDTGELFF. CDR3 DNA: TGTGCCAGCAGCCAAAACAGGGACACCGGGGAGCTGTTTTTT.

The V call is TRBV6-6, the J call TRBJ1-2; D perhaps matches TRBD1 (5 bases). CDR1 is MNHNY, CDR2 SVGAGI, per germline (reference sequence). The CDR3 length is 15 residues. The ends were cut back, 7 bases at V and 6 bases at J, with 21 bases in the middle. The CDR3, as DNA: TGTGCCAGCATGGCAGGGAAAACCTATTTTGATGGCTACACCTTC. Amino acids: CASMAGKTYFDGYTF.

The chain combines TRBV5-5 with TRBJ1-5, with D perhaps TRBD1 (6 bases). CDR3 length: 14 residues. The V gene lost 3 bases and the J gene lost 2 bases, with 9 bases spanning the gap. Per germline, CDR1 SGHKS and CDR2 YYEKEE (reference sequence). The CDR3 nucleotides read TGTGCCAGCAGCTATGCAGGGGGCAATCAGCCCCAGCATTTT. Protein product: CASSYAGGNQPQHF.